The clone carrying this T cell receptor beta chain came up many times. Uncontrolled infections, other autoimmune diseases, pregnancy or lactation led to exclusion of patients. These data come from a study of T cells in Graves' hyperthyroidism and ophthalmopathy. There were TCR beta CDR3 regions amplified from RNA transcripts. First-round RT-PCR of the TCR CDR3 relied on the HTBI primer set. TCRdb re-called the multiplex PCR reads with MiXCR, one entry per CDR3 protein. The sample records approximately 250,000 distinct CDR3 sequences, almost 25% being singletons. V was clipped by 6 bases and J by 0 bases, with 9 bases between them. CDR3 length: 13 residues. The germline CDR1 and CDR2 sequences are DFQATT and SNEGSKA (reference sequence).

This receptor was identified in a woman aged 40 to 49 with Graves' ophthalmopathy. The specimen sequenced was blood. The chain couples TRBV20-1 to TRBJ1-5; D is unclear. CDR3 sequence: CSAEGSSNQPQHF. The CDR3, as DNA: TGCAGTGCCGAGGGCAGTAGCAATCAGCCCCAGCATTTT.